This TCR beta chain was identified in a study of control samples from healthy donors and cancer patients. The repertoire was sequenced with immunoSEQ multiplex PCR; TCRdb's copy has only in-frame clones and lacks some. Of fewer than 150,000 clones in the sample, more than 85% were seen once. The CDR3 length is 14 residues. Trimming removed 7 bases from V and 6 bases from J, with 15 bases in between. From germline, CDR1 is SNHLY and CDR2 FYNNEI. Sequencing input: blood. The clonotype originates from a woman aged 18-29 years in good health. The rearrangement uses TRBV2 and TRBJ1-4; possibly TRBD1 for D (5 bases). The CDR3 DNA reads TGTGCCAGCACTGGCCGCCCAGGGTATGAAAAACTGTTTTTT. Translating it yields CASTGRPGYEKLFF.